This TCR beta chain is drawn from a study of response to subunit inactivated influenza vaccine. Germline CDR1 is SQVTM and CDR2 is ANQGSEA. V shed 5 bases and J 0 bases; nucleotides not matched to a gene: 4. The CDR3 length is 14 residues. Study-wide findings and caveats: Few new T cells, the authors suggested, are recruited by each seasonal influenza vaccination.

This clonotype appeared a few times. The antigen is undetermined. MiXCR, run by TCRdb on the RT-PCR reads, gives a single entry per CDR3 protein. The sample yields under 200,000 distinct CDR3 sequences, about a tenth seen once. The V call is TRBV29-1, the J call TRBJ1-3; 7 positions agree with TRBD1. The TCR comes from a man aged 50-59 years who received an inactivated influenza vaccine. Sequencing was performed on non-naive T cells sorted from PBMCs, taken 45 days after vaccination. The CDR3 protein is CSVWDSTSGNTIYF. Written as DNA, the CDR3 is TGCAGCGTTTGGGACAGCACCTCTGGAAACACCATATATTTT.